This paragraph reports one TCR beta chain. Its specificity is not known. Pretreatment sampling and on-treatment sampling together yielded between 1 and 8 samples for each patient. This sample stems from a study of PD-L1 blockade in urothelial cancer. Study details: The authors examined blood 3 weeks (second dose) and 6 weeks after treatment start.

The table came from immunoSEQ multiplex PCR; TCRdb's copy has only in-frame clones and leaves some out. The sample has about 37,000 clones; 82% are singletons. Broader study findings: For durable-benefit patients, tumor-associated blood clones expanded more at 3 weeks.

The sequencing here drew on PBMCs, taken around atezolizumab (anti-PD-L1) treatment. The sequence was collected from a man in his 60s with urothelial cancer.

The CDR3 DNA reads as TGTGCCAGCAGCCCCACGGGACAGGCAAAAAGGGAGCAGTACTTC. The encoded protein is CASSPTGQAKREQYF. The gene calls are TRBV6-5 and TRBJ2-7; 8 bases agree with TRBD1. The ends lost 6 bases at V and 7 bases at J; junction bases unmatched: 14. This CDR3 is 15 amino acids long. Looked up from germline, CDR1 is MNHEY and CDR2 is SVGAGI.